These 9 T cell receptor beta chains came from one sample sequenced in a study of PD-L1 blockade in urothelial cancer (dated by TCRdb to 2015 to 2018). Library creation used the immunoSEQ multiplex PCR assay. TCRdb took this table from immuneACCESS and kept in-frame rearrangements with V and J called. Such tables lack part of the clones; where checked against another copy, unresolved V genes explain under half of the gap, and the rest is unexplained. Across this sample there are approximately 51,000 clones, with roughly 84% seen only once. The top ten clones comprise roughly 22% of the sample. Reading the label with the study, this specimen's time point is: pretreatment peripheral blood. Material: PBMCs, obtained around atezolizumab (anti-PD-L1) treatment. Every receptor here comes from a man between 60 and 70 years old with urothelial cancer.

The chain combines TRBV5-6 with TRBJ1-1; TRBD1 agrees at 10 bases. V lost 4 bases to trimming and J lost 1 base; unmatched junction nucleotides: 7. The CDR3 runs to 16 residues. CDR1 is SGHDT and CDR2 is YYEEEE in the germline V gene. This CDR3 is CASSPRQGASNTEAFF. The CDR3 bases are TGTGCCAGCAGCCCGAGACAGGGGGCGTCGAACACTGAAGCTTTCTTT.

This clone has only one observation. As DNA, the CDR3 is TGTGCCTGGTCGCGGTCTTACGAGCAGTACTTC. Amino acid sequence: CAWSRSYEQYF. The V and J genes are TRBV30 and TRBJ2-7; the D is unclear. CDR3 length: 11 amino acids. The germline V and J ends were trimmed by 5 bases and 4 bases, with 9 bases remaining between them. Germline assignment: CDR1 GTSNPN and CDR2 SVGIG (reference sequence).

The gene calls are TRBV5-1 and TRBJ2-3; the D gene is possibly TRBD2 (6 bases). Germline V gives CDR1 SGHRS, CDR2 YFSETQ. V lost 4 bases and J 3 bases, leaving 15 bases between the germline ends. This CDR3 is built from 15 residues. As DNA, the CDR3 is TGCGCCAGCAGCCCGGGACTGCATATGACAGATACGCAGTATTTT. This encodes CASSPGLHMTDTQYF.

This chain links TRBV9 with TRBJ1-2, with a possible D match to TRBD1 (5 bases). Germline assignment: CDR1 SGDLS and CDR2 YYNGEE. V lost 4 bases and J 8 bases, leaving 15 bases between the germline ends. The CDR3 has 13 amino acids. CDR3 DNA: TGTGCCAGCAGCCCAAACGCGGGGGTCGGCTACACCTTC. It codes for CASSPNAGVGYTF.

The chain uses TRBV15 and TRBJ2-1, with 7 bases lining up with TRBD2. The CDR3 spans 16 residues. The V gene's germline CDR1 is LNHNV and CDR2 YYDKDF (reference sequence). V lost 3 bases, J lost 0 bases, and 5 bases stayed unmatched. This CDR3 is CATSSLGLSSYNEQFF. The CDR3 nucleotides are TGTGCCACCAGCAGTCTGGGACTAAGCTCCTACAATGAGCAGTTCTTC.

The chain carries TRBV25-1 and TRBJ1-1, with 8 positions matching TRBD1. CDR1 and CDR2 from the germline V gene are MGHDK and SYGVNS. With V trimmed by 4 bases and J by 0 bases, 4 bases remained unmatched. CDR3 length: 15 amino acids. CDR3: CASSGNRGMNTEAFF. The CDR3 region has the DNA TGTGCCAGCAGTGGGAACAGGGGGATGAACACTGAAGCTTTCTTT.

This rearrangement joins TRBV25-1 to TRBJ1-3, with D perhaps matching TRBD1 (5 bases). Germline-derived CDR1 and CDR2 are MGHDK and SYGVNS. The CDR3 is made up of 15 amino acids. Deletions cut 1 base from V and 2 bases from J, with 9 bases between. In DNA form, the CDR3 reads TGTGCCAGCAGTGAATCCGGGACTACTGGAAACACCATATATTTT. As protein: CASSESGTTGNTIYF.

This clone has just one count. The V and J genes are TRBV6-1 and TRBJ1-6; D might be TRBD1 (5 bases). The CDR3 runs 14 residues. The germline V gene encodes CDR1 MNHNS and CDR2 SASEGT. Trimming pared 7 bases from V and 9 bases from J, leaving 16 bases between. As DNA, the CDR3 is TGTGCCAGCACCACATGGGGGGTGGGTTCACCCCTCCACTTT. Residues: CASTTWGVGSPLHF.

This sequence joins TRBV5-1 and TRBJ2-3; 11 bases fit TRBD2. After removal of 2 bases from V and 1 base from J, the junction contained 0 bases not matched to a gene. The CDR3 runs to 15 residues. CDR1 SGHRS and CDR2 YFSETQ come from the germline V gene. This chain's CDR3 is CASSLLAGGTDTQYF. The CDR3 DNA is TGCGCCAGCAGCTTACTAGCGGGGGGCACAGATACGCAGTATTTT.